The clone carrying this T cell receptor beta chain was counted a single time. The antigen is unknown. This specimen comes from a study of identical twins. Losses at the gene ends were 6 bases for V and 6 bases for J; bases not matched to a gene: 5. CDR3 length: 13 residues. With no exceptions, donors were healthy Caucasians. Study-wide results and limits: There was more out-of-frame TCR alpha sharing in monozygotic twins than models estimated. Out-of-frame alpha sequences that twins shared showed excess low generation probability.

MiXCR was run by TCRdb on the 5' RACE reads, yielding one entry per CDR3 protein. The sample lists around 1.7 million distinct CDR3 sequences, under 35% seen once, with approximately 0.29% in the top ten. The sequence derives from a newborn girl in good health. Sequencing input: cord blood. The chain uses TRBV12-3 or TRBV12-4 and TRBJ2-1; 7 nucleotides agree with TRBD2. Written as DNA, the CDR3 is TGTGCCAGCAGACGCGGGGGAGTCAATGAGCAGTTCTTC. It translates to CASRRGGVNEQFF.